A selection of T cell receptor beta chains follows, all from one sample in a study of neurological immune-mediated disorders. One entry per CDR3 protein results from TCRdb running MiXCR on the 5' RACE reads. Found here are some 49,000 distinct CDR3 sequences, 9% to 10% of them singletons; the top ten hold 1.5% to 2%. Sequenced material: PBMCs. These TCRs come from a woman aged 40-49 years in good health. Both conserved end residues are part of each CDR3. D genes are given only for firm matches. Size tells how often a clone was seen (once, few, many) or the class of an expanded clone, and some rows leave it out.

abundance,j_gene,d_gene,v_gene,CDR3aa,CDR3nt
many,TRBJ2-7,-,TRBV5-1,CASSDGQNSYEQYF,TGCGCCAGCAGCGACGGACAGAACTCCTACGAGCAGTACTTC
-,TRBJ1-5,-,TRBV20-1,CSAIASNQPQHF,TGCAGTGCGATCGCTAGCAATCAGCCCCAGCATTTT
many,TRBJ1-2,TRBD1,TRBV6-5,CASSLRGGGGYTF,TGTGCCAGCAGTCTCAGGGGGGGTGGGGGCTACACCTTC
-,TRBJ1-5,-,TRBV6-5,CASSYSWMARTPQHF,TGTGCCAGCAGTTACTCATGGATGGCGCGTACGCCCCAGCATTTT
many,TRBJ1-1,-,TRBV20-1,CSARLDGGLNPRKTQAFF,TGCAGTGCTAGATTGGACGGAGGGTTGAACCCGCGCAAGACCCAAGCTTTCTTT
many,TRBJ2-2,-,TRBV5-6,CASSLALGTGELFF,TGTGCCAGCAGCTTGGCACTTGGCACCGGGGAGCTGTTTTTT
-,TRBJ2-5,TRBD1,TRBV7-2,CAISLETGTGWETQYF,TGTGCCATCAGCTTAGAGACCGGGACAGGGTGGGAGACCCAGTACTTC
few,TRBJ2-3,TRBD2,TRBV20-1,CSAPSAREGTDTQYF,TGCAGTGCGCCGAGCGCGAGGGAGGGCACTGATACGCAGTATTTT
-,TRBJ2-7,TRBD2,TRBV20-1,CSARDKRGLAHEQYF,TGCAGTGCTAGAGATAAAAGGGGACTAGCCCACGAGCAGTACTTC
-,TRBJ1-6,TRBD1,TRBV7-9,CASSPTGGSGSPLHF,TGTGCCAGCAGCCCGACAGGGGGCAGTGGGTCACCCCTCCACTTT
-,TRBJ1-6,-,TRBV27,CASSRQVGAALHF,TGTGCCAGCAGCCGACAGGTGGGGGCGGCCCTCCACTTT
many,TRBJ1-1,-,TRBV7-2,CASSYTTGTTEAFF,TGTGCCAGCAGCTACACAACAGGGACCACTGAAGCTTTCTTT
many,TRBJ1-5,-,TRBV29-1,CSVTTGRGNQPQHF,TGCAGCGTGACGACAGGACGCGGCAATCAGCCCCAGCATTTT
few,TRBJ2-7,-,TRBV20-1,CSARPPRVGTLYEQYF,TGCAGTGCTAGACCTCCCAGGGTGGGGACGTTATACGAGCAGTACTTC
many,TRBJ2-1,TRBD2,TRBV29-1,CSVQLLRELSNEQFF,TGCAGCGTTCAGTTATTGCGGGAGCTGAGCAATGAGCAGTTCTTC
many,TRBJ2-3,TRBD2,TRBV20-1,CSAESLAETDSTDTQYF,TGCAGTGCTGAGAGTCTAGCGGAGACGGATAGCACAGATACGCAGTATTTT
few,TRBJ1-2,-,TRBV20-1,CSAGGYTGSDGYTF,TGCAGTGCTGGGGGATATACAGGTTCAGATGGCTACACCTTC